This T cell receptor (beta chain) appears in the sequencing data of a study of blood T cell repertoires in COVID-19. Trimming left V 2 bases short and J 7 bases short, with 8 bases between. This CDR3 has 13 amino acids. Germline V gene sequence: CDR1 LNHDA, CDR2 SQIVND (reference sequence). Symptom resolution, clearance, or two negative PCRs marked donors in Cohort 3 as recovered. Under the authors' procedure: Estimates of nucleated cell counts were drawn from the amplification of reference gene primers. The method was immunoSEQ multiplex PCR; TCRdb's version includes in-frame clones alone and lacks a portion of them. V and J calls and clone size are given by that table; D and trimming were obtained from the DNA. The sample has 300,000 to 450,000 clones, about 88% seen once.

What was sequenced was PBMCs or T cells enriched from blood (not recorded which). This clonotype was sampled from a woman aged 25 to 39 who had recovered from COVID-19. V is TRBV19 and J is TRBJ1-4; D unclear. The CDR3 here is CASSISGSEKLFF. CDR3 nucleotides: TGTGCCAGTAGTATATCCGGGAGTGAAAAACTGTTTTTT. Complete variable domain (other parts from reference TRBV19 and TRBJ1-4): DGGITQSPKYLFRKEGQNVTLSCEQNLNHDAMYWYRQDPGQGLRLIYYSQIVNDFQKGDIAEGYSVSREKKESFPLTVTSAQKNPTAFYLCASSISGSEKLFFGSGTQLSVL.